This T cell receptor (beta chain) was profiled in a study of T-cell reconstitution after alpha-beta-depleted transplantation in children. Library preparation (for TCRbeta) was performed with unique molecular identifiers. TCRdb processed the PCR reads anew with MiXCR; each CDR3 protein has one entry. The data hold about 230,000 distinct CDR3 sequences, with about 9.5% observed a single time. In germline, CDR1 is SQVTM, CDR2 ANQGSEA. The CDR3 spans 13 residues. Trimming took off 5 bases at V and 2 bases at J, with 12 bases between the two ends. There are many counts of this clonotype. Sequences were derived from PBMCs from the stem cell graft donor, sampled from the stem cell graft. The rearrangement joins TRBV29-1 to TRBJ2-5; D is undetermined. This TCR derives from a human donor who donated a stem cell graft to a child with acute lymphoblastic leukemia. CDR3 region: CSVPEKWQETQYF. In DNA, the CDR3 is TGCAGCGTTCCAGAGAAGTGGCAAGAGACCCAGTACTTC.